This T cell receptor (beta chain) originates from a study of T cells in Graves' hyperthyroidism and ophthalmopathy. Overall study findings and caveats: Among thyroid clonotypes expanded above 0.001, most also appeared in blood. A model of 13 V-J pairs discriminated ophthalmopathy from stable hyperthyroidism.

Note on this clonotype: Its matching antigen is unknown. Being one base from a much bigger clone, this may be a read error.

TCR beta CDR3 sequences were amplified from RNA transcripts. The primer set for the first-round RT-PCR of the TCR CDR3 was HTBI. TCRdb re-analysed the multiplex PCR reads in MiXCR, keeping a single row per CDR3 protein. This table holds approximately 380,000 distinct CDR3 sequences, about an eighth found once. Germline loops: CDR1 SEHNR, CDR2 FQNEAQ (reference sequence). This CDR3 has 18 residues. The rearrangement links TRBV7-9 to TRBJ2-5; TRBD2 matches 12 bases. The source material was blood. The sequence derives from a man in his forties or fifties with Graves' ophthalmopathy. The CDR3: CASSSMGLAGGRQETQCF. DNA for the CDR3: TGTGCCAGCAGCTCAATGGGACTAGCGGGCGGACGACAAGAGACCCAGTGCTTC.